This paragraph covers one TCR beta chain sequence. The CDR3 is made up of 19 amino acids. Germline V lookup: CDR1 KGHSH, CDR2 LQKENI. The V end was cut by 2 bases, the J end by 0 bases, with 22 bases between. The data were taken from a study of blood T cell repertoires in COVID-19. Looking at the study overall: The samples span acute and convalescent COVID-19 from the United States, Italy and Spain. The cDNA or gDNA used as material had been derived from T cells, B-cell-depleted T cells, or PBMCs.

In the authors' workflow: Reference gene primer amplification yielded estimated nucleated cell counts. Profiled with immunoSEQ multiplex PCR; TCRdb holds only in-frame clones, not every one. V, J and clone size are those of that table, while D and trimming were read from the DNA. The sample shows 25,000 to 35,000 clones, roughly 90% of them seen only once. The V gene is TRBV18, the J gene TRBJ1-2; no definite D call. The sample comprised peripheral blood. The TCR was taken from a human donor in a cohort sampled during active COVID-19. CDR3 region: CASSPDLGGVIGSNYGYTF. The CDR3 DNA reads as TGTGCCAGCTCACCAGATTTAGGCGGGGTGATCGGTTCTAACTATGGCTACACCTTC.